This TCR beta chain was captured in a study of T cells after yellow fever vaccination. Losses at the gene ends were 6 bases for V and 3 bases for J; bases not matched to a gene: 11. Germline loops: CDR1 DFQATT, CDR2 SNEGSKA (reference sequence). The CDR3 is 15 amino acids. Study outcomes and limitations: Most clones from primary vaccination resurfaced after the booster (around 97% CD4, 88% CD8).

The sample holds many counts of this clonotype. The antigen remains unidentified. Universal primer sites and UMIs were introduced during 5'RACE template-switching synthesis of TCR cDNA. TCRdb re-called the 5' RACE reads with MiXCR, one entry per CDR3 protein. The data hold approximately 74,000 distinct CDR3 sequences, with under 6.5% observed a single time. The specimen was CD4+ T cells sorted from PBMCs, collected less than 16 days after the first yellow fever vaccination. This clonotype originated in a man younger than 30 who received the YFV17D yellow fever vaccine. The chain joins TRBV20-1 to TRBJ2-3; TRBD2 agrees at 8 bases. The CDR3 DNA follows: TGCAGTGCCGGAATCTCCGGGGGGGTGACAGATACGCAGTATTTT. Its translation is CSAGISGGVTDTQYF.